The 31 T cell receptor beta chains below all came from one sample that was sequenced in a study of cytomegalovirus exposure and HLA in healthy donors. PCR was performed using 60 Vbeta and 13 Jbeta primers. Profiling relied on immunoSEQ multiplex PCR, and the TCRdb table lists in-frame clones only, not all of them. The repertoire holds approximately 190,000 clones, approximately 70% seen once, with around 2.6% in the top ten. Sequencing used PBMCs. The receptors originated from a man aged 40-49 years in good health and CMV-seropositive.

This clone was counted between two and nine times. The V and J genes are TRBV2 and TRBJ1-6; a possible D gene is TRBD1 (5 bases). Trimming stripped 7 bases from V and 8 bases from J, with 12 bases between. Germline V gene sequence: CDR1 SNHLY, CDR2 FYNNEI. The CDR3 spans 13 residues. CDR3: CASTENRYSPLHF. For the CDR3, the DNA is TGTGCCAGCACCGAAAACAGGTATTCACCCCTCCACTTT.

This chain links TRBV18 with TRBJ1-2, with 7 bases lining up with TRBD1. Germline CDR1 is KGHSH and CDR2 is LQKENI. The CDR3 extends over 16 amino acids. With 3 bases clipped from V and 7 bases from J, the junction kept 14 bases outside the gene matches. CDR3 sequence (DNA): TGTGCCAGCTCACCTCCACCGGGACAGCCCGCTTTTGGCTACACCTTC. Protein: CASSPPPGQPAFGYTF.

J is TRBJ1-1 and V is TRBV28; D gene ambiguous. CDR3 length equals 13 residues. Germline V CDR1 and CDR2: MDHEN, SYDVKM. V lost 1 base and J lost 1, with 4 bases in between. CDR3 nucleotides: TGTGCCAGCAGTTTATACGGGAACACTGAAGCTTTCTTT. Translation gives CASSLYGNTEAFF.

The rearrangement joins TRBV15 to TRBJ1-4, with a possible D match to TRBD1 (6 bases). Germline V gene lookup returns CDR1 LNHNV and CDR2 YYDKDF (reference sequence). CDR3 length: 15 amino acids. V was shortened by 0 bases and J by 7 bases, with 12 bases between the two germline ends. The CDR3 bases are TGTGCCACCAGCAGAGATCAGGGGTTTTTTGAAAAACTGTTTTTT. It yields the protein CATSRDQGFFEKLFF.

The chain employs TRBV6-1 and TRBJ1-1, with a tentative D call TRBD1 (5 bases). CDR3 length: 15 amino acids. Per the germline V gene, CDR1 is MNHNS and CDR2 is SASEGT. Trimming cost V 10 bases and J 4 bases, with 22 bases left between them. CDR3 in DNA: TGTGCCACCCCCTCCCCGGGGGGGAAGGGCACTGAAGCTTTCTTT. This gives the protein CATPSPGGKGTEAFF.

For this clone: Germline and junction disagree at one end, which may indicate a read error. This chain uses TRBV7-2 with TRBJ2-7; 10 nucleotides line up with TRBD2. CDR3 length: 14 residues. Germline-derived CDR1 and CDR2 are SGHTA and FQGNSA. The CDR3 DNA reads as TGTGCCAGCCGCTTGAGCGGGGGGGCGCGCGAGCAGTACTTC. Translating it yields CASRLSGGAREQYF.

The chain combines TRBV9 with TRBJ1-2; tentatively, D is TRBD1 (6 bases). The germline gives CDR1 SGDLS, CDR2 YYNGEE. The ends were cut back, 2 bases at V and 7 bases at J, with 15 bases in the middle. The length of the CDR3 is 14 residues. The CDR3 DNA follows: TGTGCCAGCAGCGTCCTCAGGGGAGAGGGTGGCTACACCTTC. The encoded protein is CASSVLRGEGGYTF.

The V gene is TRBV5-6, the J gene TRBJ2-7; 11 bases align to TRBD1. The CDR3 length is 15 residues. With V trimmed by 4 bases and J by 1 base, 4 bases remained unmatched. The germline V gene has CDR1 SGHDT and CDR2 YYEEEE. The CDR3 DNA sequence: TGTGCCAGCAGCCCCGGACAGGGGGCTTCCTACGAGCAGTACTTC. Protein product: CASSPGQGASYEQYF. The variable domain in full, with the rest retrieved from reference TRBV5-6 and TRBJ2-7, is DAGVTQSPTHLIKTRGQQVTLRCSPKSGHDTVSWYQQALGQGPQFIFQYYEEEERQRGNFPDRFSGHQFPNYSSELNVNALLLGDSALYLCASSPGQGASYEQYFGPGTRLTVT.

The chain links TRBV11-3 to TRBJ2-7; 9 bases are shared with TRBD1. The V gene's germline CDR1 is SGHNT and CDR2 YENEEA. The CDR3 has 15 residues. With V trimmed by 5 bases and J by 5 bases, 10 bases remained unmatched. In DNA, the CDR3 is TGTGCCAGCAGCCCTAGTGGGACAGGGAGGGACGAGCAGTACTTC. The encoded protein is CASSPSGTGRDEQYF. Full variable domain (outside the CDR3, taken from reference TRBV11-3 and TRBJ2-7): EAGVVQSPRYKIIEKKQPVAFWCNPISGHNTLYWYLQNLGQGPELLIRYENEEAVDDSQLPKDRFSAERLKGVDSTLKIQPAELGDSAVYLCASSPSGTGRDEQYFGPGTRLTVT.

The chain links TRBV5-5 to TRBJ1-1, with D maybe TRBD1 (6 bases). The CDR3 is 15 amino acids. Germline V CDR1 and CDR2: SGHKS, YYEKEE (reference sequence). Trimming removed 4 bases from V and 6 bases from J, with 19 bases in between. The CDR3 sequence is CASSKSWTVQAEAFF. CDR3 coding DNA: TGTGCCAGCAGCAAATCCTGGACAGTTCAGGCTGAAGCTTTCTTT.

The V call is TRBV5-6, the J call TRBJ1-5, with 8 bases matching TRBD1. CDR3 size: 15 residues. Germline V gene sequence: CDR1 SGHDT, CDR2 YYEEEE. With V trimmed by 1 base and J by 6 bases, 6 bases remained unmatched. CDR3 in DNA: TGTGCCAGCAGCTTGATCGGACAGGGTGCTCAGCCCCAGCATTTT. Residues: CASSLIGQGAQPQHF.

This clone was seen a few times. This sequence joins TRBV7-2 and TRBJ1-2, with TRBD1 identical over 8 bases. J gave up 8 bases and V 2 bases, and 7 bases lay outside the gene matches. This CDR3 region has 14 residues. From germline, CDR1 is SGHTA and CDR2 FQGNSA. The CDR3 is CASSLQRTGRGYTF. In DNA form, the CDR3 reads TGTGCCAGCAGCTTACAGCGGACAGGGCGAGGCTACACCTTC.

The chain joins TRBV4-3 to TRBJ1-1; 10 positions match TRBD1. Germline V gene sequence: CDR1 LGHNA, CDR2 YSLEER. The CDR3 has 16 amino acids. V was pared by 5 bases and J by 4 bases, with 10 bases of the junction left unmatched. CDR3 loop: CASSSSWTGGGTEAFF. The CDR3 nucleotides are TGCGCCAGCAGCTCCTCCTGGACAGGGGGGGGCACTGAAGCTTTCTTT.

This chain connects TRBV5-1 to TRBJ2-2, with D maybe TRBD1 (6 bases). V was clipped by 4 bases and J by 1 base, with 8 bases between them. CDR3 length: 14 residues. Per the germline V gene, CDR1 is SGHRS and CDR2 is YFSETQ. The CDR3 region is CASSPGQNTGELFF. CDR3 in DNA: TGCGCCAGCAGCCCGGGACAGAACACCGGGGAGCTGTTTTTT.

This rearrangement joins TRBV7-9 to TRBJ2-7; 9 bases are shared with TRBD1. Germline values: CDR1 SEHNR, CDR2 FQNEAQ (reference sequence). The junction had 3 bases not matched to a gene; V was cut back by 4 bases and J by 5 bases. The CDR3 runs to 13 residues. CDR3 amino acids: CASSWTGDNEQYF. CDR3 DNA: TGTGCCAGCAGCTGGACAGGGGACAACGAGCAGTACTTC.

This rearrangement joins TRBV5-5 to TRBJ2-3, with D possibly being TRBD1 (5 bases). Germline values: CDR1 SGHKS, CDR2 YYEKEE (reference sequence). The CDR3 spans 14 residues. The V gene lost 3 bases and the J gene lost 2 bases, with 10 bases spanning the gap. In DNA form, the CDR3 reads TGTGCCAGCAGCTCGGACACTTTCACAGATACGCAGTATTTT. It yields the protein CASSSDTFTDTQYF.

This rearrangement joins TRBV28 to TRBJ2-3; 8 nucleotides line up with TRBD2. CDR3 length: 17 residues. The germline V gene encodes CDR1 MDHEN and CDR2 SYDVKM. The V gene end was trimmed by 6 bases and the J gene end by 4 bases; junction bases not matched to a gene: 15. The CDR3 region is CASSRWGGRGEPDTQYF. The CDR3 region has the DNA TGTGCCAGCAGCCGATGGGGCGGGCGGGGGGAGCCAGATACGCAGTATTTT.

This chain links TRBV28 with TRBJ1-1; tentative D call: TRBD1 (5 bases). V lost 3 bases and J lost 4, with 15 bases in between. This CDR3 spans 15 amino acids. Germline V gives CDR1 MDHEN, CDR2 SYDVKM. CDR3 region: CASSFPQGGSTEAFF. In DNA form, the CDR3 reads TGTGCCAGCAGTTTCCCTCAGGGCGGAAGCACTGAAGCTTTCTTT.

This clone was observed a handful of times. The rearrangement uses TRBV7-2 and TRBJ1-2; the D is unclear. V was clipped by 3 bases and J by 0 bases, with 11 bases between them. The germline gives CDR1 SGHTA, CDR2 FQGNSA. The CDR3 length is 15 residues. CDR3 sequence reads: CASSFTQSSNYGYTF. The CDR3 DNA is TGTGCCAGCAGCTTTACGCAGTCCTCTAACTATGGCTACACCTTC.

This rearrangement joins TRBV7-3 to TRBJ2-2; the D gene is possibly TRBD2 (7 bases). The CDR3 spans 15 residues. Looked up from germline, CDR1 is SGHTA and CDR2 is FQGTGA. Trimming took 5 bases from V and 3 from J, leaving 13 bases between them. The CDR3 spells CASSPGGADTGELFF. The CDR3 DNA follows: TGTGCCAGCAGCCCGGGGGGCGCGGACACCGGGGAGCTGTTTTTT.

Notes on this clone: A read error may produce the germline difference seen at one junction end. V usage is TRBV29-1 and J usage is TRBJ2-7; 8 positions match TRBD1. Germline V CDR1 and CDR2: SQVTM, ANQGSEA. The CDR3 totals 13 residues. Here the CDR3 reads CSVGRDRQTPKEF. CDR3 nucleotide sequence: TGCAGCGTTGGGCGGGACAGGCAAACCCCAAAGGAATTC.

The chain links TRBV5-5 to TRBJ1-5; the D gene is possibly TRBD1 (6 bases). CDR3 length equals 14 residues. Germline CDR1 and CDR2: SGHKS and YYEKEE (reference sequence). V lost 2 bases and J lost 10, with 16 bases in between. The CDR3 loop reads CASSFSQGMGPQHF. The CDR3, as DNA: TGTGCCAGCAGCTTTTCTCAGGGGATGGGCCCCCAGCATTTT.

This chain connects TRBV5-6 to TRBJ1-1; the D gene is possibly TRBD1 (6 bases). CDR1 SGHDT and CDR2 YYEEEE come from the germline V gene. The CDR3 sequence is 15 residues long. V lost 0 bases to trimming and J lost 6 bases, with 15 bases between them. The CDR3 nucleotides are TGTGCCAGCAGCTTGGTTGGCAGGGGATCTGCTGAAGCTTTCTTT. Its translation is CASSLVGRGSAEAFF. The whole variable domain, remainder taken from reference TRBV5-6 and TRBJ1-1, is DAGVTQSPTHLIKTRGQQVTLRCSPKSGHDTVSWYQQALGQGPQFIFQYYEEEERQRGNFPDRFSGHQFPNYSSELNVNALLLGDSALYLCASSLVGRGSAEAFFGQGTRLTVV.

V is TRBV2 and J is TRBJ1-2; D unclear. The germline V gene has CDR1 SNHLY and CDR2 FYNNEI. Trimming took 3 bases from V and 0 from J, leaving 8 bases between them. CDR3 size: 14 residues. In DNA, the CDR3 is TGTGCCAGCAGTGAGAACAGACCTAACTATGGCTACACCTTC. It yields the protein CASSENRPNYGYTF. The complete variable domain, with remaining parts taken from reference TRBV2 and TRBJ1-2, reads EPEVTQTPSHQVTQMGQEVILRCVPISNHLYFYWYRQILGQKVEFLVSFYNNEISEKSEIFDDQFSVERPDGSNFTLKIRSTKLEDSAMYFCASSENRPNYGYTFGSGTRLTVV.

The V and J genes are TRBV6-5 and TRBJ1-1; D is possibly TRBD1 (6 bases). The V and J ends lost 8 bases and 3 bases respectively, with 16 bases between them. The CDR3 consists of 14 residues. The germline gives CDR1 MNHEY, CDR2 SVGAGI. The DNA of the CDR3 is TGTGCCAGCTCCCCCTGGACAGAGGACACTGAAGCTTTCTTT. Its translation: CASSPWTEDTEAFF.

CDR3 sequence: CASSLSVGPNTGELFF. In nucleotides, the CDR3 is TGCGCCAGCAGCTTGTCGGTGGGGCCGAACACCGGGGAGCTGTTTTTT. The rearrangement uses TRBV5-1 and TRBJ2-2; the D gene is possibly TRBD1 (5 bases). Germline assignment: CDR1 SGHRS and CDR2 YFSETQ. CDR3 length: 16 residues. Trimming took 1 base from V and 0 from J, leaving 10 bases between them. The entire variable domain, with the rest obtained from reference TRBV5-1 and TRBJ2-2, is as follows: KAGVTQTPRYLIKTRGQQVTLSCSPISGHRSVSWYQQTPGQGLQFLFEYFSETQRNKGNFPGRFSGRQFSNSRSEMNVSTLELGDSALYLCASSLSVGPNTGELFFGEGSRLTVL.

The chain links TRBV4-1 to TRBJ2-2, with D maybe TRBD2 (5 bases). This CDR3 contains 15 residues. Germline CDR1 reads MGHRA; CDR2 reads YSYEKL. Trimming removed 1 base at V and 3 bases at J, with 9 bases between. The CDR3 DNA is TGCGCCAGCAGCCAAGGGACGGACTACACCGGGGAGCTGTTTTTT. Amino acids: CASSQGTDYTGELFF.

The CDR3 protein is CASTPDRFNQPQHF. CDR3 DNA sequence: TGTGCCAGTACTCCGGACAGATTCAATCAGCCCCAGCATTTT. The V call is TRBV19, the J call TRBJ1-5; D is perhaps TRBD1 (6 bases). The germline CDR1 and CDR2 sequences are LNHDA and SQIVND (reference sequence). This CDR3 has 14 amino acids. V was clipped by 7 bases and J by 3 bases, with 13 bases between them.

V and J are TRBV2 and TRBJ2-7; 8 bases match TRBD1. The CDR3 has 12 residues. V lost 4 bases to trimming and J lost 6 bases; unmatched junction nucleotides: 2. The germline gives CDR1 SNHLY, CDR2 FYNNEI. For the CDR3, the DNA is TGTGCCAGCAGTGGGGGGACAGGCGAGCAGTACTTC. It translates to CASSGGTGEQYF.

V usage is TRBV9 and J usage is TRBJ1-2; 9 nucleotides agree with TRBD1. From germline, CDR1 is SGDLS and CDR2 YYNGEE. J lost 8 bases, V lost 4 bases, and 9 bases had no gene match. The CDR3 runs 14 residues. The CDR3 is CASSTHRGLGGYTF. The CDR3 bases are TGTGCCAGCAGCACCCACAGGGGGCTGGGGGGCTACACCTTC.

The rearrangement joins TRBV25-1 to TRBJ2-7, with 8 positions matching TRBD1. Germline loops: CDR1 MGHDK, CDR2 SYGVNS. With V trimmed by 4 bases and J by 2 bases, 7 bases remained unmatched. This CDR3 is built from 15 residues. Here the CDR3 DNA reads TGTGCCAGCAGTGTCTACAGGGGGATAGCCTACGAGCAGTACTTC. Protein product: CASSVYRGIAYEQYF.